The 25 T cell receptor beta chains below were found in one sample sequenced in a study of T cell responses to AZD1222 COVID-19 vaccine. The assay was immunoSEQ multiplex PCR, and TCRdb's table has in-frame clones only and misses some. The data contain approximately 180,000 clones, 70% to 90% of them seen just once; the ten biggest clones take up around 5.8%. Material: peripheral blood, obtained on day 0 of AZD1222 vaccination. These receptors all stem from an adult in good health.

V gene TRBV7-2 combines with J gene TRBJ1-4, with 10 bases aligning to TRBD1. V shed 1 base and J 11 bases; nucleotides not matched to a gene: 4. The germline gives CDR1 SGHTA, CDR2 FQGNSA. This CDR3 is built from 14 residues. As DNA, the CDR3 is TGTGCCAGCAGCTTAGGGGAGGGACAGGGGAAACTGTTTTTT. Translation: CASSLGEGQGKLFF.

This clone has a single count. The chain carries TRBV7-3 and TRBJ2-7; 10 positions agree with TRBD2. The CDR3 extends over 14 amino acids. V gave up 5 bases and J gave up 3 bases; unmatched junction bases: 4. Germline values: CDR1 SGHTA, CDR2 FQGTGA. This chain's CDR3 is CASSPTSGFYEQYF. Here the CDR3 DNA reads TGTGCCAGCAGCCCGACTAGCGGGTTCTACGAGCAGTACTTC. Together with reference TRBV7-3 and TRBJ2-7, the CDR3 gives the full variable domain: GAGVSQTPSNKVTEKGKYVELRCDPISGHTALYWYRQSLGQGPEFLIYFQGTGAADDSGLPNDRFFAVRPEGSVSTLKIQRTERGDSAVYLCASSPTSGFYEQYFGPGTRLTVT.

The chain couples TRBV6-5 to TRBJ1-1; 9 bases align to TRBD1. Trimming took 1 base from V and 4 from J; bases not matched to a gene: 7. The CDR3 contains 16 residues. Germline assignment: CDR1 MNHEY and CDR2 SVGAGI. CDR3 bases: TGTGCCAGCAGTTACTTCCCGGGACAGGGACTCACTGAAGCTTTCTTT. Protein product: CASSYFPGQGLTEAFF.

The chain links TRBV6-6 to TRBJ1-2; D uncertain. CDR1 is MNHNY, CDR2 SVGAGI, per germline (reference sequence). The length of the CDR3 is 14 residues. V was cut by 2 bases and J by 2 bases, with 9 bases left in between. The CDR3 DNA follows: TGTGCCAGCAGTTACCAACAAGCCAACTATGGCTACACCTTC. Amino acids: CASSYQQANYGYTF.

The chain links TRBV25-1 to TRBJ2-7; D unresolved. V lost 3 bases and J 6 bases, leaving 6 bases between the germline ends. The CDR3 runs 11 residues. The V gene's germline CDR1 is MGHDK and CDR2 SYGVNS. The CDR3 DNA reads TGTGCCAGCAGTGAGCGCTCCGAGCAGTACTTC. Its translation is CASSERSEQYF.

The chain carries TRBV18 and TRBJ2-7; 9 nucleotides match TRBD1. The CDR3 totals 15 residues. CDR1 is KGHSH and CDR2 is LQKENI in the germline V gene. With V trimmed by 3 bases and J by 2 bases, 5 bases remained unmatched. The CDR3 loop is CASSPGTGSTYEQYF. The CDR3 DNA is TGTGCCAGCTCACCCGGGACAGGGTCCACCTACGAGCAGTACTTC.

This rearrangement joins TRBV30 to TRBJ1-5; D is undetermined. The germline V and J ends were trimmed by 3 bases and 11 bases, with 14 bases remaining between them. The CDR3 is made up of 12 amino acids. Germline-derived CDR1 and CDR2 are GTSNPN and SVGIG (reference sequence). The CDR3 DNA follows: TGTGCCTGGAGCCCGGTGGATGGGGCCCAGCATTTT. Its protein product is CAWSPVDGAQHF.

The chain joins TRBV7-9 to TRBJ1-5; TRBD1 might be the D (5 bases). Trimming removed 1 base at V and 0 bases at J, with 16 bases between. The germline V gene has CDR1 SEHNR and CDR2 FQNEAQ (reference sequence). There are 18 residues in the CDR3. The DNA for the CDR3 is TGTGCCAGCAGCTTAGTTTTAAGGGGTAATGGTAGCAATCAGCCCCAGCATTTT. Protein: CASSLVLRGNGSNQPQHF.

The chain has TRBV28 and TRBJ1-2; weak D call: TRBD1 (6 bases). CDR1 and CDR2 from the germline V gene are MDHEN and SYDVKM. V was shortened by 4 bases and J by 3 bases, with 18 bases between the two germline ends. CDR3 size: 16 residues. CDR3 DNA: TGTGCCAGCAGTTCATCAGTACGACAGGCCTACTATGGCTACACCTTC. Translating gives CASSSSVRQAYYGYTF.

The rearrangement links TRBV11-3 to TRBJ2-1, with 11 bases matching TRBD1. This CDR3 has 16 residues. CDR1 is SGHNT and CDR2 is YENEEA in the germline V gene. V trimming: 4 bases; J trimming: 9 bases; junction bases outside the gene matches: 11. CDR3 protein: CASSYSGTGGFSEQFF. In nucleotides, the CDR3 is TGTGCCAGCAGCTACTCCGGGACAGGGGGGTTCAGTGAGCAGTTCTTC.

The chain employs TRBV5-4 and TRBJ2-1; D remains unclear. There are 14 residues in the CDR3. CDR1 is SGHNT, CDR2 YYREEE, per germline (reference sequence). Trimming shortened V by 4 bases and J by 0 bases, and 8 bases separated the two germline ends. CDR3 nucleotides: TGTGCCAGCAGCCCAAGCAGCTCCTACAATGAGCAGTTCTTC. Its translation is CASSPSSSYNEQFF.

This clone has more than one count but fewer than ten. The chain couples TRBV21-1 to TRBJ2-7; the D call of TRBD2 is as the table states it, not checked on the DNA. TRBV21-1 is a pseudogene. The CDR3 sequence is 13 residues long. The CDR3 loop is CASSKVPCYEQYF. In DNA, the CDR3 is TGTGCCAGCAGCAAAGTCCCCTGCTACGAGCAGTACTTC.

The chain combines TRBV11-2 with TRBJ2-7; no reliable D call. The CDR3 extends over 14 amino acids. Germline V lookup: CDR1 SGHAT, CDR2 FQNNGV. V lost 2 bases, J lost 5 bases, and 13 bases lay in between. This CDR3 is CASSLFFSSNEQYF. CDR3 bases: TGTGCCAGCAGCTTATTTTTTAGCAGCAACGAGCAGTACTTC.

The rearrangement joins TRBV3-1 (or the pseudogene TRBV3-2) to TRBJ2-1; a possible D gene is TRBD1 (6 bases). Trimming cost V 2 bases and J 2 bases, with 19 bases left between them. The CDR3 is 18 residues long. Germline lookup yields CDR1 LGHDT and CDR2 YNNKEL (reference sequence). CDR3 DNA sequence: TGTGCCAGCAGCCAATGGACAGCTGCCCAAATCCCCTACAATGAGCAGTTCTTC. Its translation is CASSQWTAAQIPYNEQFF.

V usage is TRBV18 and J usage is TRBJ1-6; tentatively, D is TRBD1 (6 bases). The CDR3 covers 15 residues. Trimming pared 1 base from V and 4 bases from J, leaving 8 bases between. In germline, CDR1 is KGHSH, CDR2 LQKENI. The CDR3 bases are TGTGCCAGCTCACCACAGGACAGTTATAATTCACCCCTCCACTTT. Amino acid sequence: CASSPQDSYNSPLHF.

In this sample, this clone turned up once. The chain couples TRBV10-2 to TRBJ1-5; D call uncertain. The CDR3 has 15 residues. V gave up 1 base and J gave up 2 bases, with 9 bases separating them. Looked up from germline, CDR1 is WSHSY and CDR2 is SAAADI. This chain's CDR3 is CASSEWAGGNQPQHF. The CDR3 DNA is TGCGCCAGCAGTGAGTGGGCTGGGGGCAATCAGCCCCAGCATTTT.

The gene calls are TRBV15 and TRBJ1-1; no definite D call. Trimming removed 1 base at V and 6 bases at J, with 9 bases between. CDR1 LNHNV and CDR2 YYDKDF come from the germline V gene (reference sequence). There are 13 residues in the CDR3. CDR3 sequence: CATSRVRVSEAFF. The CDR3 nucleotides are TGTGCCACCAGCAGAGTAAGGGTCTCTGAAGCTTTCTTT.

The chain has TRBV18 and TRBJ2-1, with 7 bases identical to TRBD2. The V and J ends lost 8 bases and 6 bases, in that order; junction bases with no gene match: 13. The germline V gene encodes CDR1 KGHSH and CDR2 LQKENI. CDR3 length equals 15 residues. DNA of the CDR3: TGTGCCAGCCGCGTGGTAAGCGGGACGCGCAATGAGCAGTTCTTC. It specifies CASRVVSGTRNEQFF.

CDR3 sequence: CASSLERGYGNTIYF. DNA of the CDR3: TGTGCCAGCAGCTTAGAGCGGGGGTATGGAAACACCATATATTTT. This sequence joins TRBV7-2 and TRBJ1-3; D is possibly TRBD1 (5 bases). The CDR3 totals 15 residues. Germline V gives CDR1 SGHTA, CDR2 FQGNSA. V was shortened by 1 base and J by 3 bases, with 10 bases between the two germline ends.

The rearrangement uses TRBV2 and TRBJ1-5; 10 bases match TRBD1. The germline CDR1 and CDR2 sequences are SNHLY and FYNNEI. The CDR3 runs to 14 residues. V was pared by 3 bases and J by 6 bases, with 2 bases of the junction left unmatched. CDR3 in DNA: TGTGCCAGCAGTGAGACAGGGGGCCTTCAGCCCCAGCATTTT. Protein sequence: CASSETGGLQPQHF.

The gene calls are TRBV5-6 and TRBJ1-1; D is unclear. The CDR3 consists of 12 residues. V was trimmed by 1 base and J by 4 bases, leaving 5 bases between them. Germline assignment: CDR1 SGHDT and CDR2 YYEEEE. CDR3 bases: TGTGCCAGCAGCTTGAGACCCACTGAAGCTTTCTTT. Protein: CASSLRPTEAFF. Drawing the rest from reference TRBV5-6 and TRBJ1-1, the complete variable domain is DAGVTQSPTHLIKTRGQQVTLRCSPKSGHDTVSWYQQALGQGPQFIFQYYEEEERQRGNFPDRFSGHQFPNYSSELNVNALLLGDSALYLCASSLRPTEAFFGQGTRLTVV.

The J gene is TRBJ1-4, the V gene TRBV19; perhaps TRBD1 as D (6 bases). The germline CDR1 and CDR2 sequences are LNHDA and SQIVND (reference sequence). The CDR3 has 18 amino acids. The V gene lost 6 bases and the J gene lost 0 bases, with 20 bases spanning the gap. CDR3 protein: CASSGGGRKSATNEKLFF. The CDR3 DNA reads TGTGCCAGTAGCGGGGGGGGCAGAAAATCTGCAACTAATGAAAAACTGTTTTTT.

The V and J genes are TRBV5-1 and TRBJ2-7; 9 positions agree with TRBD1. The junction had 7 bases not matched to a gene; V was cut back by 5 bases and J by 1 base. The CDR3 runs 15 residues. Germline CDR1 and CDR2: SGHRS and YFSETQ. This CDR3 reads CASRLRGQGSYEQYF. CDR3 in DNA: TGCGCCAGCAGATTACGGGGACAGGGTTCCTACGAGCAGTACTTC.

V usage is TRBV6-2 or TRBV6-3 and J usage is TRBJ2-3; no firm D call. The V end lost 4 bases, the J end lost 8 bases, and 7 bases lay between the germline ends. Germline assignment: CDR1 MNHEY and CDR2 SVGEGT. The CDR3 loop spans 11 amino acids. CDR3 in amino acids: CASSSFPTQYF. DNA for the CDR3: TGTGCCAGCAGTTCCTTCCCTACGCAGTATTTT.

V and J are TRBV30 and TRBJ1-2, with a possible D match to TRBD1 (6 bases). CDR3 length: 15 amino acids. CDR1 and CDR2 (germline): GTSNPN, SVGIG (reference sequence). V was cut by 0 bases and J by 8 bases, with 19 bases left in between. Here the CDR3 reads CAWSVQGTLLGGYTF. The DNA for the CDR3 is TGTGCCTGGAGTGTACAGGGAACCCTTCTTGGGGGCTACACCTTC. Based on the CDR3 plus reference TRBV30 and TRBJ1-2, the full variable domain is SQTIHQWPATLVQPVGSPLSLECTVEGTSNPNLYWYRQAAGRGLQLLFYSVGIGQISSEVPQNLSASRPQDRQFILSSKKLLLSDSGFYLCAWSVQGTLLGGYTFGSGTRLTVV.